This T cell receptor (beta chain) was documented in a study of blood T cell repertoires in COVID-19. Across the study: The analysed material was cDNA or gDNA that came from T cells, B-cell-depleted T cells, or PBMCs.

Germline-derived CDR1 and CDR2 are MGHRA and YSYEKL. V was pared by 2 bases and J by 2 bases, with 10 bases between. CDR3 length: 14 amino acids. Here immunoSEQ multiplex PCR was the method, and the copy in TCRdb shows in-frame clones only, minus some. The sample consists of fewer than 250,000 clones, 82% of them appearing once. The sample was peripheral blood. The genes are TRBV4-1 and TRBJ2-7; D ambiguous. The origin of this receptor is a woman between 65 and 79 years old with acute or convalescent COVID-19. The CDR3 DNA is TGCGCCAGCAGCCAAATTACAGACGCCTACGAGCAGTACTTC. Protein: CASSQITDAYEQYF.